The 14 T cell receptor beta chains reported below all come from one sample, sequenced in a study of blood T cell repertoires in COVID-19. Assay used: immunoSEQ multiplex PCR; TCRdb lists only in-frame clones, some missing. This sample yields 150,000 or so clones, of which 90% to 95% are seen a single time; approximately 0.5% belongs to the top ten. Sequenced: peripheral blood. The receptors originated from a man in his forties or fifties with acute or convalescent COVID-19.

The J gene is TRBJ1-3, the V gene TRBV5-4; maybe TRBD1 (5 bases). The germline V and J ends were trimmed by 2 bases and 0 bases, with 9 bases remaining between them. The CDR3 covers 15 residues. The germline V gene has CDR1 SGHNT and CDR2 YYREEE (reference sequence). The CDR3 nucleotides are TGTGCCAGCAGCTTCGGGGACTTCTCTGGAAACACCATATATTTT. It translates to CASSFGDFSGNTIYF. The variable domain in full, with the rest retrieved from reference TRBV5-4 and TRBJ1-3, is ETGVTQSPTHLIKTRGQQVTLRCSSQSGHNTVSWYQQALGQGPQFIFQYYREEENGRGNFPPRFSGLQFPNYSSELNVNALELDDSALYLCASSFGDFSGNTIYFGEGSWLTVV.

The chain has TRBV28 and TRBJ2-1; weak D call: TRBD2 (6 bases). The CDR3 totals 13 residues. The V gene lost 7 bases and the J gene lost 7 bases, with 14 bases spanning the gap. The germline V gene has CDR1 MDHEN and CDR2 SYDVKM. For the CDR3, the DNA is TGTGCCAGCATAAGGGTTGGAGGGAATGAGCAGTTCTTC. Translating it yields CASIRVGGNEQFF.

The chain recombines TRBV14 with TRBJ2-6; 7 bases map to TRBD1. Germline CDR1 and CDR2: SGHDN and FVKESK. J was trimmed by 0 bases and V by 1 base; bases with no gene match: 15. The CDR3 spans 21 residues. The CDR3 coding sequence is TGTGCCAGCAGCCAAGGACCCCCCGAGGACAGGAGACTCTCTGGGGCCAACGTCCTGACTTTC. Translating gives CASSQGPPEDRRLSGANVLTF.

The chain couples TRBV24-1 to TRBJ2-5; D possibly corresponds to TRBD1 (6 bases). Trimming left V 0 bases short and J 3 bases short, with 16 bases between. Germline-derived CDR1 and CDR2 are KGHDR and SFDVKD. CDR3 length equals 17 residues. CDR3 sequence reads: CATSDLGQRGRKETQYF. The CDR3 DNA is TGTGCCACCAGTGATTTGGGACAGAGGGGCCGTAAAGAGACCCAGTACTTC.

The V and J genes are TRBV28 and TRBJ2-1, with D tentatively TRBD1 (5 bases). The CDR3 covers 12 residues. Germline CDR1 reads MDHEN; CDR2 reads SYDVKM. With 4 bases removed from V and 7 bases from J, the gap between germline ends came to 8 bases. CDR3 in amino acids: CASSWAGNEQFF. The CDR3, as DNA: TGTGCCAGCAGTTGGGCAGGGAATGAGCAGTTCTTC.

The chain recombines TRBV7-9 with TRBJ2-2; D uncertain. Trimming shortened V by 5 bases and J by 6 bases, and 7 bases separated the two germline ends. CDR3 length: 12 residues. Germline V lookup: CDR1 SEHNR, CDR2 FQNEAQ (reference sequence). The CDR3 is CASSLRAGELFF. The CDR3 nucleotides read TGTGCCAGCAGCCTCCGTGCCGGGGAGCTGTTTTTT.

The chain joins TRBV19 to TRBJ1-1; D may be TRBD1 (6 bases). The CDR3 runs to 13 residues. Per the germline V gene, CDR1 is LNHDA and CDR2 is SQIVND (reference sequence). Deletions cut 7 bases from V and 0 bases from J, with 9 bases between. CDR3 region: CASNTGMNTEAFF. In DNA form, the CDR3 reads TGTGCCAGTAACACAGGGATGAACACTGAAGCTTTCTTT. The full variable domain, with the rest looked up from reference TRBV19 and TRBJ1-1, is DGGITQSPKYLFRKEGQNVTLSCEQNLNHDAMYWYRQDPGQGLRLIYYSQIVNDFQKGDIAEGYSVSREKKESFPLTVTSAQKNPTAFYLCASNTGMNTEAFFGQGTRLTVV.

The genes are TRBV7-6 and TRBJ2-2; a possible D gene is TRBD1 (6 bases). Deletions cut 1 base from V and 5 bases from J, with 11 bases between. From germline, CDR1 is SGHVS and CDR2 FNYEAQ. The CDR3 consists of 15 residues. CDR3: CASSLEQGGTGELFF. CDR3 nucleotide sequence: TGTGCCAGCAGCTTAGAACAGGGTGGAACCGGGGAGCTGTTTTTT.

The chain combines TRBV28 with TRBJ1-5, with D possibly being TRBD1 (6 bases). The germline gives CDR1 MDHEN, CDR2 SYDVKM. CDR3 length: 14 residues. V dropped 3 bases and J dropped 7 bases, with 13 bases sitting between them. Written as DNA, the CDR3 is TGTGCCAGCAGTTTGGGGGCAGGGAAGCAGCCCCAGCATTTT. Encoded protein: CASSLGAGKQPQHF.

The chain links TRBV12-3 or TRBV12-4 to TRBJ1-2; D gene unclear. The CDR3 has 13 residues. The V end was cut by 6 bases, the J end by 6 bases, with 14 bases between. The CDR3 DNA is TGTGCCAGCAGAACCCCCGAGCACCATGGCTACACCTTC. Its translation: CASRTPEHHGYTF.

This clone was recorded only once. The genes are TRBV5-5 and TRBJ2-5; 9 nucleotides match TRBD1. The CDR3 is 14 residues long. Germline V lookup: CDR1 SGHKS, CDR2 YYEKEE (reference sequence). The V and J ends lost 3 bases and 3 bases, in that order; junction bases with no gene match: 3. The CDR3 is CASSSRTGEETQYF. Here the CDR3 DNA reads TGTGCCAGCAGCTCCCGGACAGGGGAAGAGACCCAGTACTTC. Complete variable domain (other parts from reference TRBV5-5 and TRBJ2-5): DAGVTQSPTHLIKTRGQQVTLRCSPISGHKSVSWYQQVLGQGPQFIFQYYEKEERGRGNFPDRFSARQFPNYSSELNVNALLLGDSALYLCASSSRTGEETQYFGPGTRLLVL.

CDR3 nucleotides: TGTGCCAGCAGTGAGGGACTAGGGGAAAAACTGTTTTTT. Translating it yields CASSEGLGEKLFF. V and J are TRBV28 and TRBJ1-4; tentatively, D is TRBD1 (5 bases). The germline V gene encodes CDR1 MDHEN and CDR2 SYDVKM. The CDR3 totals 13 residues. With 5 bases removed from V and 8 bases from J, the gap between germline ends came to 12 bases.

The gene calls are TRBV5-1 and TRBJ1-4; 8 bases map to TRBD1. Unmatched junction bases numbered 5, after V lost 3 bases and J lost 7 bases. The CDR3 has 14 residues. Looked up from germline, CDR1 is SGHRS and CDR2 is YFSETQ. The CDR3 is CASSSDRGGEKLFF. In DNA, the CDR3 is TGCGCCAGCAGCTCAGACAGGGGTGGTGAAAAACTGTTTTTT.

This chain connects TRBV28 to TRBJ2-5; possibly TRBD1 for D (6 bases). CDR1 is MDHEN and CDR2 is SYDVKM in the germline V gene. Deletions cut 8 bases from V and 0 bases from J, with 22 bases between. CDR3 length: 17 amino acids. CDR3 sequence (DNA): TGTGCCAGCGGCCCCGCATCGTTACAGGGAGACCAAGAGACCCAGTACTTC. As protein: CASGPASLQGDQETQYF.